This T cell receptor (beta chain) derives from a study of shared clonotypes between healthy human individuals. Background on the study: Per donor, CD8 memory used one plate, CD8 naive used two, CD4 memory used three and CD4 naive used three.

Study-wide results and caveats: How much donors shared clonotypes was expected to be affected by sequencing depth. What naive subsets generally showed was a larger estimated richness than memory subsets showed.

The assay was immunoSEQ multiplex PCR, and TCRdb's table has in-frame clones only and misses some. The sample lists 2 million to 2.5 million clones; just under 95% were seen once. This CDR3 contains 17 residues. Per germline, CDR1 MNHEY and CDR2 SMNVEV (reference sequence). Trimming took 0 bases from V and 3 from J, leaving 18 bases between them. In regard to this clone: The antigen remains unidentified.

This receptor was taken from a young man in good health. Some clones in this sample may be carry-over from other donors' samples. The V gene is TRBV27, the J gene TRBJ2-7; D unclear. The sample consisted of naive CD4+ T cells from PBMCs. Regarding subset: CD45RA+ positively selected. The CDR3 DNA reads TGTGCCAGCAGTTTATCCCAAAACGTCCGCGAGCACTACGAGCAGTACTTC. It specifies CASSLSQNVREHYEQYF.